This T cell receptor beta chain was found in a study of shared clonotypes between healthy human individuals. There are 14 residues in the CDR3. CDR1 and CDR2 (germline): SGDLS, YYNGEE. Losses at the gene ends were 3 bases for V and 4 bases for J; bases not matched to a gene: 4. Recent vaccinations or acute infections were absent in the healthy HIV-negative adult donors. Assay used: immunoSEQ multiplex PCR; TCRdb lists only in-frame clones, some missing. Of roughly 2.5 million clones listed, around nine tenths were seen once; the top ten hold about 0.13%. Whole-study findings and limits: Clonotype sharing among donors likely depends on sequencing depth. Estimated richness was generally greater in naive than memory subsets. Only blood underwent sampling, and tissue repertoires likely differ.

Remarks on this clone: Its antigen is undetermined.

The specimen was naive CD4+ T cells sorted from blood. Subset: CD45RA+ positively selected. The source is a man younger than 30 in good health. This chain connects TRBV9 to TRBJ1-5; TRBD1 agrees at 7 bases. In DNA form, the CDR3 reads TGTGCCAGCAGCGGGCAGGGGGGAAATCAGCCCCAGCATTTT. This gives the protein CASSGQGGNQPQHF.